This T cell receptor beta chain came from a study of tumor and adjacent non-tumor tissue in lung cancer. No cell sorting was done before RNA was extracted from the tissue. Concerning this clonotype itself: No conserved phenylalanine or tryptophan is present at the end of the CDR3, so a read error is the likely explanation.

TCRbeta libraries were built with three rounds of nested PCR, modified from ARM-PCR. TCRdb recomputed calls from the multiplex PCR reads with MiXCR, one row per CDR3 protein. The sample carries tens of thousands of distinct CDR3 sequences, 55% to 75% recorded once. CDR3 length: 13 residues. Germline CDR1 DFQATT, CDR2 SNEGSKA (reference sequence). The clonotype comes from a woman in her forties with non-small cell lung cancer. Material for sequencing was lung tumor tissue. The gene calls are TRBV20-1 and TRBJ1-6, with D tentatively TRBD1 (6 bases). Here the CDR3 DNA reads TGCAATGCTGACAAGGGGGTCTCGTCACCCCTCCACATT. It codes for CNADKGVSSPLHI.